This entry is about one T cell receptor beta chain. No antigen is known for it. Amplification of TCR beta CDR3 regions used RNA as the template. Carried out on the TCR CDR3, a first-round RT-PCR used the HTBI primer set. TCRdb itself ran the multiplex PCR reads through MiXCR, one entry per CDR3 protein. The data show 500,000 to 800,000 distinct CDR3 sequences, about 14% seen once. This sample stems from a study of T cells in Graves' hyperthyroidism and ophthalmopathy. Study-level results: Blood held most thyroid clonotypes expanded above 0.001 frequency.

In the ophthalmopathy cohort, Clinical Activity Score was at least 3, NOSPECS grade at least 4, and duration under 3 months. The diagnoses drew upon clinical symptoms, serum thyroxine and TRAb, thyroid ultrasound and orbital computed tomography. Fresh peripheral blood, 10 ml, was the source of the PBMCs. Germline-derived CDR1 and CDR2 are SGHTA and FQGNSA. The length of the CDR3 is 13 residues. The sample was blood. V gene TRBV7-2 combines with J gene TRBJ2-7; D is perhaps TRBD2 (6 bases). The end of the DNA aligns better with TRBJ2-1, so the J call may be wrong. This clonotype was sampled from a woman aged 45-65 years with Graves' ophthalmopathy. CDR3 amino acids: CASSPGSSYEQFF. The DNA for the CDR3 is TGTGCCAGCAGCCCCGGGAGTTCCTACGAGCAGTTCTTC.